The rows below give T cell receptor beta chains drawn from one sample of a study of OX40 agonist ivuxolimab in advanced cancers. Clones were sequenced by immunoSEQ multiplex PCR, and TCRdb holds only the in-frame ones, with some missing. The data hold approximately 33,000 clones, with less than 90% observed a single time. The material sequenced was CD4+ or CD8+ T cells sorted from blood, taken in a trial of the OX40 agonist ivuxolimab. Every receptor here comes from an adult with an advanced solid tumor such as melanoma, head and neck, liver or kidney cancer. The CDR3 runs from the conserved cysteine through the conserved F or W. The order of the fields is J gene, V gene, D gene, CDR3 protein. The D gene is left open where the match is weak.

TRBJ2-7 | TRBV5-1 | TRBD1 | CASSLGTGLTYEQYF
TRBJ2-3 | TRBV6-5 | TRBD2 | CASSAGGSADTQYF
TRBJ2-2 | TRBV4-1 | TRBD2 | CASSRNPGLADPSGELFF
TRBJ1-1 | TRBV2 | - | CASSDGQGGAEAFF
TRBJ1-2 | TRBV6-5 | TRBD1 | CASLGTGERDYGYTF
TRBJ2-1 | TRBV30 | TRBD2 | CAYHSTSVTPGNEQFF
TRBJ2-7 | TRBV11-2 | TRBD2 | CASRNWTSGTVREQYF
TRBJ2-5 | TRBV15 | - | CATSRDELVGGQETQYF
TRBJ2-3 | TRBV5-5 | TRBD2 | CASSLGLAGDTQYF
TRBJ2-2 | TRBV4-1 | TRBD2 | CASSQAGTSGSWANTGELFF
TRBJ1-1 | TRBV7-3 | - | CASSSGQKNTEAFF
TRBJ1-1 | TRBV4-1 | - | CASSQEPRTAMNTEAFF
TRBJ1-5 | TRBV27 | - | CASSPRSSNQPQHF
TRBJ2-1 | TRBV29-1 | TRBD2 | CSVSIAGYNEQFF
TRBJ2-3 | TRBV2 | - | CASSEAAGPGTDTQYF
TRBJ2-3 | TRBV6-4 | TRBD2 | CASSDGSGGPSDTQYF
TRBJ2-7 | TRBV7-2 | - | CASSLAGLTYEQYF
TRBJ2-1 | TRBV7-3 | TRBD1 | CASSLRPGQGTYNEQFF
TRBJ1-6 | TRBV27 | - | CASSFDSSGGSPLHF
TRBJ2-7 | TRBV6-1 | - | CASSEADRVSYEQYF
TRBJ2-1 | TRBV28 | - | CASRELGLNNEQFF
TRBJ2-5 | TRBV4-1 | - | CASSQGPSETQYF
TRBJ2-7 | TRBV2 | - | CASRGIYDYEQYF
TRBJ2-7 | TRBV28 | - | CASTDSYEQYF
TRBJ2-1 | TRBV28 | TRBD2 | CASSLPPRTSPYNEQFF
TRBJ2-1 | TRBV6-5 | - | CASNDGPSDEQFF
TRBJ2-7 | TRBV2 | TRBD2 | CASSHSGAYEQYF
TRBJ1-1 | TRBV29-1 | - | CSVDLGRDAEAFF
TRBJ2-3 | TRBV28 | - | CASSFTRDTQYF
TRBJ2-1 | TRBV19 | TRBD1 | CASSPAGGQGYYNEQFF
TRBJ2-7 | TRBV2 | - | CASPLQGTYEQYF